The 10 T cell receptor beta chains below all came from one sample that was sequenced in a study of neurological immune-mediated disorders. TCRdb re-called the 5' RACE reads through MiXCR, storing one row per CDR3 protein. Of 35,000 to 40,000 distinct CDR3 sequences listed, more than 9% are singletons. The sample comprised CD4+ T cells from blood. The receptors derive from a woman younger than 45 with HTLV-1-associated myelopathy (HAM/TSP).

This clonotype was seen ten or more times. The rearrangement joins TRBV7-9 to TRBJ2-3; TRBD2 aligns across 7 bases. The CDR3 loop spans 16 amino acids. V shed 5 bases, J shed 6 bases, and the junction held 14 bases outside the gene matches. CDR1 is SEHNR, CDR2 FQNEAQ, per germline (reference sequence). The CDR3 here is CASSPHPTSLADTQYF. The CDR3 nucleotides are TGTGCCAGCAGCCCCCACCCGACTAGCCTGGCTGATACGCAGTATTTT.

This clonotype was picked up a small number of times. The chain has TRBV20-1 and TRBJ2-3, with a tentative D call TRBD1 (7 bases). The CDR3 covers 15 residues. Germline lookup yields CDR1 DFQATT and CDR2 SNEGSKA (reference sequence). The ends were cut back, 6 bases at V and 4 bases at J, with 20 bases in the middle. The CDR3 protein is CSAIYRGLGSDTQYF. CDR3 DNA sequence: TGCAGTGCCATTTACAGGGGACTGGGTTCAGATACGCAGTATTTT.

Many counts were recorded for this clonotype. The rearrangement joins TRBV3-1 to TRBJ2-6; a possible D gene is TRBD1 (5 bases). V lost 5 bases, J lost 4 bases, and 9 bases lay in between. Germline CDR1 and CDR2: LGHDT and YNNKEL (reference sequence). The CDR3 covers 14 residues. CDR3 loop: CASSVGPGANVLTF. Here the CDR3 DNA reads TGTGCCAGCAGCGTGGGGCCGGGGGCCAACGTCCTGACTTTC.

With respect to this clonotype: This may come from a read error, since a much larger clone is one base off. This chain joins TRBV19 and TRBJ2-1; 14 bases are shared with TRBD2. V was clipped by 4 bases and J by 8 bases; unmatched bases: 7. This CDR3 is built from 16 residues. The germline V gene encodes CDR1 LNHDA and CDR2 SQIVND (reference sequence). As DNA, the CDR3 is TGTGCCAGTAGTACGGGGACTAGCGGGGGTGAGCATGAGCAGTTCTTC. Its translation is CASSTGTSGGEHEQFF.

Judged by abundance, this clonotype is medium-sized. CDR3 in DNA: TGCAGTGCACCTAACCTACAGGGAACCTATGGCTACACCTTC. Amino acid sequence: CSAPNLQGTYGYTF. The chain couples TRBV20-1 to TRBJ1-2, with D perhaps TRBD1 (6 bases). V was clipped by 6 bases and J by 4 bases, with 18 bases between them. This CDR3 region has 14 residues. Per germline, CDR1 DFQATT and CDR2 SNEGSKA (reference sequence).

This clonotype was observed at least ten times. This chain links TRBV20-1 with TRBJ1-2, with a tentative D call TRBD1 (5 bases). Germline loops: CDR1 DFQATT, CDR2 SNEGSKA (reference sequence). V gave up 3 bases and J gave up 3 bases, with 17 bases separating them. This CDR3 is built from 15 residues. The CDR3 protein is CSASTRGGKHYGYTF. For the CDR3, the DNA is TGCAGTGCTAGTACGAGGGGAGGAAAGCACTATGGCTACACCTTC.

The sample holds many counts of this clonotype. The CDR3 nucleotides read TGCAGTGCTAATATCGGGATCAGCTACGAGCAGTACTTC. Translating gives CSANIGISYEQYF. The J gene is TRBJ2-7, the V gene TRBV20-1, with a possible D match to TRBD2 (5 bases). Per germline, CDR1 DFQATT and CDR2 SNEGSKA (reference sequence). The CDR3 covers 13 residues. Trimming took 4 bases from V and 3 from J, leaving 13 bases between them.

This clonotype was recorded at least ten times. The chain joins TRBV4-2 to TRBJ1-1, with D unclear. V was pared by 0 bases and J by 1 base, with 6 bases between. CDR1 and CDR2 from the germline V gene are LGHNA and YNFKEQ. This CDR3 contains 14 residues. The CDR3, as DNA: TGTGCCAGCAGCCAAGACTCAAAGAACACTGAAGCTTTCTTT. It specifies CASSQDSKNTEAFF.

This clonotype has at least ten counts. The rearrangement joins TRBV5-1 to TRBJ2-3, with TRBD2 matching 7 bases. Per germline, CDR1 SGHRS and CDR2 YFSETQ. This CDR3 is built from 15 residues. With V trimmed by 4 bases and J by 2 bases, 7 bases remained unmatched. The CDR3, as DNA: TGCGCCAGCAGCGGGGGGGACTTCGCCACAGATACGCAGTATTTT. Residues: CASSGGDFATDTQYF.

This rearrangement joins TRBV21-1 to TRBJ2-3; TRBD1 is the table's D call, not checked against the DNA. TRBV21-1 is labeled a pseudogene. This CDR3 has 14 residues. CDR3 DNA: TGTGCCAGCAGTCATGGCTGGGGCGTTGATACGCAGTATTTT. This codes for CASSHGWGVDTQYF.